Sequencing of this T cell receptor (beta chain) was carried out in a study of T cell responses to AZD1222 COVID-19 vaccine. The protocol was immunoSEQ multiplex PCR, while the TCRdb copy is restricted to in-frame clones and leaves out a portion. In the table there are 100,000 to 150,000 clones, 93% of which are singletons. The sample consisted of peripheral blood, taken on day 0 of AZD1222 vaccination. The clonotype was recovered from an adult in good health.

CDR3 loop: CATSARGVHLYNEQFF. CDR3 DNA: TGTGCCACCAGCGCCAGGGGCGTCCATCTTTACAATGAGCAGTTCTTC. The chain employs TRBV15 and TRBJ2-1, with a tentative D call TRBD1 (6 bases). Trimming stripped 5 bases from V and 4 bases from J, with 18 bases between. CDR1 and CDR2 (germline): LNHNV, YYDKDF (reference sequence). The CDR3 length is 16 residues.